These T cell receptor beta chains were read from a single sample in a study of T cells in Graves' hyperthyroidism and ophthalmopathy. Each CDR3 protein is one row after TCRdb ran MiXCR on the multiplex PCR reads. The sample carries roughly 300,000 distinct CDR3 sequences, less than 30% recorded once. The sequencing input was blood. Receptor source: a man between 40 and 49 years old with Graves' hyperthyroidism that later progressed to Graves' ophthalmopathy. CDR3s include the opening cysteine and the closing phenylalanine or tryptophan. Fields, in order: CDR3 protein, CDR3 DNA, clone size, V gene, D gene, J gene. D genes are given only for firm matches. Clone size is not always given. Where it is, it says once, few, many or a class for expanded clones.

CDR3: CASSQTQDQTTQYF; DNA: TGTGCCAGCAGCCAGACCCAGGACCAAACAACGCAGTACTTC; size: many; V: TRBV6-1; D: .; J: TRBJ2-7
CDR3: CASRGQGAPSEQYF; DNA: TGTGCCAGCAGAGGACAGGGGGCGCCCAGCGAGCAGTACTTC; size: .; V: TRBV25-1; D: TRBD1; J: TRBJ2-7
CDR3: CASRQRQETQYF; DNA: TGTGCCAGCCGCCAGCGTCAAGAGACCCAGTACTTC; size: many; V: TRBV12-3/TRBV12-4; D: .; J: TRBJ2-5
CDR3: CASPPREDTGELFF; DNA: TGTGCCAGCCCGCCCCGGGAGGACACCGGGGAGCTGTTTTTT; size: many; V: TRBV7-9; D: TRBD2; J: TRBJ2-2
CDR3: CASSYSEGNQPQHF; DNA: TGTGCCAGCAGTTACAGTGAAGGCAATCAGCCCCAGCATTTT; size: many; V: TRBV6-5; D: .; J: TRBJ1-5
CDR3: CATRGGGSNLGYTF; DNA: TGTGCCACCAGGGGGGGGGGGAGTAACCTCGGCTACACCTTC; size: many; V: TRBV15; D: .; J: TRBJ1-2
CDR3: CASSLITQGNTEAFF; DNA: TGTGCCAGCAGCTTGATCACTCAGGGAAACACTGAAGCTTTCTTT; size: many; V: TRBV5-6; D: .; J: TRBJ1-1
CDR3: CASSYSNYRTARTGELFF; DNA: TGTGCCAGCAGTTACTCGAACTACAGGACAGCACGGACCGGGGAGCTGTTTTTT; size: few; V: TRBV6-2/TRBV6-3; D: .; J: TRBJ2-2
CDR3: CASSWGDRNTEAFF; DNA: TGTGCCAGCAGCTGGGGTGACAGGAACACTGAAGCTTTCTTT; size: many; V: TRBV7-9; D: .; J: TRBJ1-1
CDR3: CASSDPRAKNIQYF; DNA: TGTGCCAGCTCAGACCCCCGAGCCAAAAACATTCAGTACTTC; size: many; V: TRBV18; D: .; J: TRBJ2-4
CDR3: CASRTGPTGELFF; DNA: TGTGCCAGTAGGACGGGGCCCACAGGGGAGCTGTTTTTT; size: many; V: TRBV19; D: .; J: TRBJ2-2
CDR3: CASSTTPGVEGAPYEQYF; DNA: TGTGCCAGCAGTACCACCCCGGGAGTAGAGGGAGCCCCCTACGAGCAGTACTTC; size: .; V: TRBV27; D: .; J: TRBJ2-7
CDR3: CASRPEGNQPQHF; DNA: TGTGCCAGCAGACCTGAGGGCAATCAGCCCCAGCATTTT; size: many; V: TRBV6-1; D: .; J: TRBJ1-5
CDR3: CASSTGGAGDTEAFF; DNA: TGTGCCAGCAGTACAGGGGGCGCAGGGGACACTGAAGCTTTCTTT; size: .; V: TRBV6-2/TRBV6-3; D: TRBD1; J: TRBJ1-1
CDR3: CASSPTVGGLYGYTF; DNA: TGTGCCAGCAGTCCGACAGTTGGGGGACTCTATGGCTACACCTTC; size: many; V: TRBV12-3/TRBV12-4; D: .; J: TRBJ1-2
CDR3: CASSRRPVTEAFF; DNA: TGTGCCAGCAGCCGAAGACCGGTGACAGAAGCTTTCTTT; size: many; V: TRBV3-1; D: .; J: TRBJ1-1
CDR3: CASNPRGAQETQYF; DNA: TGTGCCAGCAATCCCAGGGGAGCACAAGAGACCCAGTACTTC; size: many; V: TRBV2; D: .; J: TRBJ2-5
CDR3: CAITDRGRYEQYF; DNA: TGTGCCATAACGGACAGGGGGAGATACGAGCAGTACTTC; size: many; V: TRBV10-3; D: TRBD1; J: TRBJ2-7
CDR3: CSASKASVNTGELFF; DNA: TGCAGTGCGTCGAAAGCTAGCGTAAACACCGGGGAGCTGTTTTTT; size: many; V: TRBV20-1; D: .; J: TRBJ2-2
CDR3: CASSRRSGGETQYF; DNA: TGTGCCAGCAGTCGGAGGAGTGGGGGAGAGACCCAGTACTTC; size: many; V: TRBV7-2; D: .; J: TRBJ2-5
CDR3: CSVQGARDEQYF; DNA: TGCAGTGTCCAGGGGGCCCGCGACGAGCAGTACTTC; size: many; V: TRBV20-1; D: TRBD1; J: TRBJ2-7
CDR3: CASSRGGPEAFF; DNA: TGCGCCAGCAGCCGAGGGGGCCCTGAAGCTTTCTTT; size: many; V: TRBV4-1; D: TRBD1; J: TRBJ1-1
CDR3: CASSLVSALTYEQYF; DNA: TGTGCCAGCAGCTTAGTTTCGGCACTCACCTACGAGCAGTACTTC; size: few; V: TRBV7-2; D: .; J: TRBJ2-7
CDR3: CASSLGASGRAYEQYF; DNA: TGTGCCAGCAGTTTAGGGGCTAGCGGGAGGGCCTACGAGCAGTACTTC; size: .; V: TRBV12-3/TRBV12-4; D: TRBD2; J: TRBJ2-7
CDR3: CASSPGTGVYEQYF; DNA: TGTGCCAGCAGCCCCGGGACAGGGGTCTACGAGCAGTACTTC; size: many; V: TRBV9; D: TRBD1; J: TRBJ2-7
CDR3: CASSYSTGGSQPQHF; DNA: TGTGCCAGCAGTTACTCGACGGGGGGCAGTCAGCCCCAGCATTTT; size: .; V: TRBV6-5; D: .; J: TRBJ1-5
CDR3: CASAGDSFQETQYF; DNA: TGTGCCAGCGCTGGGGACAGCTTCCAAGAGACCCAGTACTTC; size: .; V: TRBV19; D: TRBD1; J: TRBJ2-5
CDR3: CASSPRQAPIRETQYF; DNA: TGTGCCAGCAGTCCCCGACAGGCTCCGATTCGGGAGACCCAGTACTTC; size: many; V: TRBV12-3/TRBV12-4; D: .; J: TRBJ2-5
CDR3: CASNAEGLKPQHF; DNA: TGTGCCAGTAATGCGGAGGGTTTGAAGCCCCAGCATTTT; size: many; V: TRBV19; D: .; J: TRBJ1-5
CDR3: CASSFGGQGYGYTF; DNA: TGTGCCAGCAGTTTTGGGGGACAGGGTTATGGCTACACCTTC; size: many; V: TRBV12-3/TRBV12-4; D: TRBD1; J: TRBJ1-2
CDR3: CASPAGDRYTF; DNA: TGTGCTAGTCCTGCGGGGGATCGCTACACCTTC; size: .; V: TRBV12-5; D: .; J: TRBJ1-2
CDR3: CASSFFPSGIKETQYF; DNA: TGTGCCAGCAGTTTCTTTCCGAGCGGGATTAAAGAGACCCAGTACTTC; size: many; V: TRBV28; D: TRBD2; J: TRBJ2-5
CDR3: CASYTDSWDNEQFF; DNA: TGTGCCAGCTATACAGACAGTTGGGACAATGAGCAGTTCTTC; size: many; V: TRBV6-1; D: .; J: TRBJ2-1
CDR3: CASSYSTMGHYGYTF; DNA: TGTGCCAGCAGTTACTCAACAATGGGACATTACGGCTACACCTTC; size: once; V: TRBV6-2/TRBV6-3; D: .; J: TRBJ1-2
CDR3: CSAGQGVYEQYF; DNA: TGCAGTGCCGGACAGGGGGTCTACGAGCAGTACTTC; size: many; V: TRBV29-1; D: TRBD1; J: TRBJ2-7
CDR3: CASRSGAAGANVLTF; DNA: TGTGCCAGTAGATCGGGTGCGGCTGGGGCCAACGTCCTGACTTTC; size: many; V: TRBV19; D: .; J: TRBJ2-6
CDR3: CASRWTGGDTGELFF; DNA: TGTGCCAGCAGATGGACAGGGGGCGACACCGGGGAGCTGTTTTTT; size: many; V: TRBV28; D: TRBD1; J: TRBJ2-2
CDR3: CASSLARSGSYEQYF; DNA: TGTGCCAGCAGTTTAGCGCGGTCAGGCTCCTACGAGCAGTACTTC; size: many; V: TRBV12-3/TRBV12-4; D: .; J: TRBJ2-7
CDR3: CASGGSRNQPQHF; DNA: TGTGCCAGCGGTGGCAGCCGCAATCAGCCCCAGCATTTT; size: many; V: TRBV6-2/TRBV6-3; D: .; J: TRBJ1-5
CDR3: CASSLSGIQGAFF; DNA: TGCGCCAGCAGCTTATCAGGGATCCAGGGAGCTTTCTTT; size: few; V: TRBV5-1; D: .; J: TRBJ1-1
CDR3: CASSLSGNGYTF; DNA: TGTGCCAGCAGTTTATCAGGGAATGGCTACACCTTC; size: .; V: TRBV12-3/TRBV12-4; D: .; J: TRBJ1-2
CDR3: CASSPLELLEQYF; DNA: TGTGCCAGCAGCCCCCTCGAACTCCTCGAGCAGTACTTC; size: .; V: TRBV11-2; D: .; J: TRBJ2-7
CDR3: CASSFGGEGTEAFF; DNA: TGTGCCAGCAGTTTTGGGGGGGAGGGCACTGAAGCTTTCTTT; size: once; V: TRBV12-3/TRBV12-4; D: .; J: TRBJ1-1
CDR3: CASSLQGGSTEAFF; DNA: TGTGCCAGCAGCCTACAGGGAGGAAGCACTGAAGCTTTCTTT; size: many; V: TRBV14; D: .; J: TRBJ1-1
CDR3: CASSPTREGAQAFF; DNA: TGTGCCAGCAGCCCGACGAGGGAAGGGGCACAAGCTTTCTTT; size: .; V: TRBV7-9; D: .; J: TRBJ1-1
CDR3: CSVRGQVETQYF; DNA: TGCAGCGTAAGGGGACAGGTAGAGACCCAGTACTTC; size: .; V: TRBV29-1; D: TRBD1; J: TRBJ2-5
CDR3: CASRPLDRNYGYTF; DNA: TGTGCCAGCCGCCCCCTGGACAGAAACTATGGCTACACCTTC; size: many; V: TRBV12-3/TRBV12-4; D: .; J: TRBJ1-2
CDR3: CAISELYEQYF; DNA: TGTGCCATCAGTGAACTATACGAGCAGTACTTC; size: many; V: TRBV10-3; D: .; J: TRBJ2-7
CDR3: CASSRTGTGVQETQYF; DNA: TGTGCCAGCAGTCGTACCGGGACAGGGGTTCAAGAGACCCAGTACTTC; size: many; V: TRBV7-8; D: TRBD1; J: TRBJ2-5
CDR3: CASSQRDSPYEQYF; DNA: TGCGCCAGCAGCCAGAGGGACAGTCCCTACGAGCAGTACTTC; size: .; V: TRBV4-1; D: TRBD1; J: TRBJ2-7
CDR3: CASSDGSGGANVLTF; DNA: TGTGCCAGTAGCGATGGTTCGGGAGGGGCCAACGTCCTGACTTTC; size: many; V: TRBV19; D: .; J: TRBJ2-6
CDR3: CSALEIRRLGGYTF; DNA: TGCAGTGCTCTCGAAATTCGGAGGCTAGGCGGCTACACCTTC; size: many; V: TRBV20-1; D: .; J: TRBJ1-2
CDR3: CASSLDGSAETQYF; DNA: TGTGCCAGCAGCTTAGACGGGAGTGCGGAGACCCAGTACTTC; size: many; V: TRBV4-2; D: .; J: TRBJ2-5
CDR3: CASSAAGNYGYTF; DNA: TGTGCCAGCTCCGCAGCTGGAAACTATGGCTACACCTTC; size: many; V: TRBV6-1; D: .; J: TRBJ1-2
CDR3: CASKIDRGTTEAFF; DNA: TGTGCCAGCAAGATAGACAGGGGGACAACTGAAGCTTTCTTT; size: .; V: TRBV6-1; D: TRBD1; J: TRBJ1-1
CDR3: CASSLGGAGTGELFF; DNA: TGTGCCAGCAGCTTGGGGGGGGCAGGTACCGGGGAGCTGTTTTTT; size: many; V: TRBV5-4; D: .; J: TRBJ2-2
CDR3: CASSGWAGSNQPQHF; DNA: TGTGCCAGCAGTGGATGGGCTGGGAGCAATCAGCCCCAGCATTTT; size: many; V: TRBV2; D: .; J: TRBJ1-5
CDR3: CASSQGRNTGELFF; DNA: TGTGCCAGCAGCCAAGGACGAAACACCGGGGAGCTGTTTTTT; size: many; V: TRBV3-1; D: .; J: TRBJ2-2